A selection of T cell receptor beta chains follows, all from one sample in a study of shared clonotypes between healthy human individuals. Clones were read by immunoSEQ multiplex PCR, and TCRdb kept only the in-frame ones, dropping some. The sample lists millions of clones; approximately 94% were seen once. Sequencing input: naive CD8+ T cells sorted from blood. These TCRs come from a man aged 18 to 30 in good health. Both conserved end residues are part of each CDR3. Each record gives: V gene, D gene, J gene, CDR3 length, clone size, CDR3 DNA, CDR3 protein. D genes are given only for firm matches. Size is omitted from some rows. Given values are once, few, many or a class for expanded clones.

TRBV16	NA	TRBJ1-2	17	NA	TGTGCCAGCAGCCAATCTTGGGGCGCCAGGGGAGACTATGGCTACACCTTC	CASSQSWGARGDYGYTF
TRBV28	NA	TRBJ2-7	12	NA	TGTGCCAGCAGTTCCGGACAGTACGAGCAGTACTTC	CASSSGQYEQYF
TRBV29-1	TRBD1	TRBJ2-7	12	NA	TGCAGCGTTACGGGACAGAACTACGAGCAGTACTTC	CSVTGQNYEQYF
TRBV19	NA	TRBJ2-7	13	NA	TGTGCCAGTAGTACCGCCTGGGTTGGCGAGCAGTACTTC	CASSTAWVGEQYF
TRBV6-1	NA	TRBJ2-7	13	NA	TGTGCCAGCAGTGGAGGGGTAACCTACGAGCAGTACTTC	CASSGGVTYEQYF
TRBV21-1	NA	TRBJ1-6	15	NA	TGTGCCAGCAGCAAAACCGGGACCTTGAATTCACCCCTCCACTTT	CASSKTGTLNSPLHF
TRBV27	TRBD1	TRBJ1-5	14	NA	TGTGCCAGCAGTGGGCAGGGGGCGAATCAGCCCCAGCATTTT	CASSGQGANQPQHF
TRBV5-4	TRBD1	TRBJ1-2	15	NA	TGTGCCAGCAGCTTAGGAAAAACAGGGGTTGGGGGCTACACCTTC	CASSLGKTGVGGYTF
TRBV9	NA	TRBJ2-7	13	NA	TGTGCCAGCAGCGTAGACACGGGGTACGAGCAGTACTTC	CASSVDTGYEQYF
TRBV6-1	TRBD1	TRBJ2-7	15	NA	TGTGCCAGCAGTGAAGAGGACAGGGTCGTCGACGAGCAGTACTTC	CASSEEDRVVDEQYF
TRBV4-1	NA	TRBJ2-1	14	NA	TGCGCCAGCAGCCAAGATCAAGGGGTCAATGAGCAGTTCTTC	CASSQDQGVNEQFF
TRBV19	NA	TRBJ2-1	13	NA	TGTGCCAGTAGTATTCAGGGCTACAATGAGCAGTTCTTC	CASSIQGYNEQFF
TRBV7-2	NA	TRBJ2-7	16	NA	TGTGCCAGCAGCCCCCGATTCGACGGGCCCTTGTCGGAGCAGTACTTC	CASSPRFDGPLSEQYF
TRBV7-3	NA	TRBJ2-1	14	NA	TGTGCCAGCAGCCGGGACCCTCCGAGGGATGAGCAGTTCTTC	CASSRDPPRDEQFF
TRBV30	TRBD2	TRBJ2-2	15	NA	TGTGCCTGGAGTTACGCGGGAGGGTTTACCGGGGAGCTGTTTTTT	CAWSYAGGFTGELFF
TRBV4-3	TRBD2	TRBJ2-7	15	NA	TGCGCCAGCAGCCAAGATTGGGGACTAGGCTACGAGCAGTACTTC	CASSQDWGLGYEQYF
TRBV4-3	TRBD1	TRBJ2-3	15	NA	TGCGCCAGCAGCCAGGGGACAGGGGGACGGGATACGCAGTATTTT	CASSQGTGGRDTQYF
TRBV6-1	NA	TRBJ2-7	16	NA	TGTGCCAGCAGTGACCGACAGGCCGTAAACCCCTACGAGCAGTACTTC	CASSDRQAVNPYEQYF
TRBV6-1	TRBD1	TRBJ2-7	15	NA	TGTGCCAGCAGCTTACCCCGGGACAGTGCCTACGAGCAGTACTTC	CASSLPRDSAYEQYF
TRBV27	TRBD2	TRBJ2-3	15	NA	TGTGCCAGCAGATTACTAGCGGGGGGTTTTGATACGCAGTATTTT	CASRLLAGGFDTQYF
TRBV27	NA	TRBJ1-2	16	NA	TGTGCCAGCAGTCCATACCGGGACATAATTAACTATGGCTACACCTTC	CASSPYRDIINYGYTF
TRBV27	NA	TRBJ2-1	13	NA	TGTGCCAGCAGTTTTGGGCTACTCAATGAGCAGTTCTTC	CASSFGLLNEQFF
TRBV30	NA	TRBJ1-5	13	few	TGTGCCTGGAGTGCAGGGAGCGGTCAGCCCCAGCATTTT	CAWSAGSGQPQHF
TRBV7-8	TRBD2	TRBJ2-1	13	NA	TGTGCCAGCAGCTTAGGACTAGCCGATAAGCAGTTCTTC	CASSLGLADKQFF
TRBV4-1	TRBD2	TRBJ2-7	16	NA	TGCGCCAGCAGCGCCTTGACTAGCGGATCTATGAGGGAGCAGTACTTC	CASSALTSGSMREQYF
TRBV6-1	NA	TRBJ2-2	15	NA	TGTGCCAGCGGCCCAAGCCGGGGAGGAAACGGGGAGCTGTTTTTT	CASGPSRGGNGELFF
TRBV27	TRBD2	TRBJ2-1	17	NA	TGTGCCAGCAGTTTATTGTCCACGGGGGGGCCTGGGAATGAGCAGTTCTTC	CASSLLSTGGPGNEQFF
TRBV6-6	NA	TRBJ2-7	12	NA	TGTGCCAGCAGTTACTCACCAGACGAGCAGTACTTC	CASSYSPDEQYF
TRBV11-3	NA	TRBJ2-1	13	NA	TGTGCCAGCAGCTTGGACAGTTTGGATGAGCAGTTCTTC	CASSLDSLDEQFF
TRBV6-7	TRBD2	TRBJ2-3	17	NA	TGTGCCAGCAGTTACCCGGATTTGGGGGGGTTCACAGATACGCAGTATTTT	CASSYPDLGGFTDTQYF
TRBV19	NA	TRBJ1-1	15	once	TGTGCCAGTAGTATGGGGGACAATGGGAACACTGAAGCTTTCTTT	CASSMGDNGNTEAFF
TRBV11-2	NA	TRBJ2-7	13	NA	TGTGCCAGCAGCCTGGGACACGGCTACGAGCAGTACTTC	CASSLGHGYEQYF
TRBV19	NA	TRBJ1-5	15	once	TGTGCCAGTATCGATCGGTGGGGTAGCAATCAGCCCCAGCATTTT	CASIDRWGSNQPQHF
TRBV19	NA	TRBJ2-3	16	once	TGTGCCAGTAGTGAATGGACTCTTCCGCGGACAGATACGCAGTATTTT	CASSEWTLPRTDTQYF
TRBV5-6	NA	TRBJ2-7	13	NA	TGTGCCAGCAGTGTCGAGGGCTCCTACGAGCAGTACTTC	CASSVEGSYEQYF
TRBV28	NA	TRBJ2-2	15	NA	TGTGCCAGCAGTTTTTTTCCGAAGAACACCGGGGAGCTGTTTTTT	CASSFFPKNTGELFF
TRBV28	NA	TRBJ2-3	12	NA	TGTGCCAGCAGTTTATTCGAGGGTACGCAGTATTTT	CASSLFEGTQYF
TRBV28	NA	TRBJ1-1	11	NA	TGTGCCAGCAGCCTCTTCGATCAAGCTTTCTTT	CASSLFDQAFF
TRBV28	NA	TRBJ1-5	14	NA	TGTGCCAGCAGTTTACGGGGTAGCAATCAGCCCCAGCATTTT	CASSLRGSNQPQHF
TRBV7-8	NA	TRBJ2-7	13	NA	TGTGCCAGCAGCCCCGGGACCTCCTACGAGCAGTACTTC	CASSPGTSYEQYF
TRBV30	NA	TRBJ2-3	11	NA	TGTGCCTGGAGCTCGGCAGATACGCAGTATTTT	CAWSSADTQYF
TRBV28	TRBD1	TRBJ1-3	17	NA	TGTGCCAGCAGTTCCACCGGGACAGGGGGCTTTGGAAACACCATATATTTT	CASSSTGTGGFGNTIYF
TRBV19	NA	TRBJ2-1	15	NA	TGTGCCAGTAGTTGGGCGGTTAGCTCCTACAATGAGCAGTTCTTC	CASSWAVSSYNEQFF
TRBV7-9	NA	TRBJ1-2	15	NA	TGTGCCAGCAGCTTATGGCGGACAGATCCGGCCGGCTACACCTTC	CASSLWRTDPAGYTF
TRBV9	NA	TRBJ2-1	13	NA	TGTGCCAGCAGCGGTGGACTTGGCAATGAGCAGTTCTTC	CASSGGLGNEQFF
TRBV4-1	NA	TRBJ2-7	14	NA	TGCGCCAGCAGCCAATTGACAGCGAGTTACGAGCAGTACTTC	CASSQLTASYEQYF
TRBV2	NA	TRBJ2-7	16	NA	TGTGCCAGCAGTGAGGGGCCCCAGGGGAACTACTACGAGCAGTACTTC	CASSEGPQGNYYEQYF
TRBV19	NA	TRBJ2-7	13	NA	TGTGCCAGTAGTATATCCCAGGGAAACGAGCAGTACTTC	CASSISQGNEQYF
TRBV27	NA	TRBJ2-1	12	NA	TGTGCCAGCATAAAGGGATCGGGTGAGCAGTTCTTC	CASIKGSGEQFF
TRBV28	TRBD1	TRBJ1-5	14	NA	TGTGCCAGCAGTCTACAGGGGGTAGGTCAGCCCCAGCATTTT	CASSLQGVGQPQHF
TRBV7-9	NA	TRBJ1-2	13	NA	TGTGCCAGCAGCCTCCGGGACACCCACAGCTTGGTCTTC	CASSLRDTHSLVF
TRBV9	NA	TRBJ2-2	13	few	TGTGCCAGCAGCGACACAGGGACCGGGGAGCTGTTTTTT	CASSDTGTGELFF
TRBV5-1	NA	TRBJ2-7	18	NA	TGCGCCAGCAGCTTGGTATGGTGGGGGGCAAGGAGCTCCTACGAGCAGTACTTC	CASSLVWWGARSSYEQYF
TRBV6-5	TRBD2	TRBJ2-1	14	NA	TGTGCCAGCAGTTACTCTGCGGGAGGGAGTGAGCAGTTCTTC	CASSYSAGGSEQFF
TRBV14	NA	TRBJ2-7	15	once	TGTGCCAGCAGCCAAGATGCGGCCAGCTCCTACGAGCAGTACTTC	CASSQDAASSYEQYF
TRBV27	NA	TRBJ2-7	16	NA	TGTGCCAGCAGTTTTAGTTTGGGTGGGATAGCCTACGAGCAGTACTTC	CASSFSLGGIAYEQYF
TRBV5-5	NA	TRBJ2-7	15	NA	TGTGCCAGCAGCTTGGCCGGCGCGGGGGCTTACGAGCAGTACTTC	CASSLAGAGAYEQYF